This T cell receptor (beta chain) came from a study of blood T cells in healthy people across ages. The wider study: With template switching, about one barcoded beta molecule was captured per two T cells. Study-wide points: Long-lived and aged donors differed, with more naive CD4+ cells and higher diversity in the long-lived.

Germline V gene data show CDR1 as MGHRA and CDR2 as YSYEKL. The ends lost 2 bases at V and 11 bases at J; junction bases unmatched: 14. The CDR3 has 15 residues. With respect to this clonotype: The antigen remains undetermined.

Next came a second PCR, run for about 6 to 11 cycles, which used a sample-barcoded 5' primer along with a J-beta primer mix. Every molecule of cDNA carried a tag from a template-switch adaptor with 12 random nucleotides. One entry per CDR3 protein, called by TCRdb with MiXCR from the 5' RACE reads. Of more than 800,000 distinct CDR3 sequences listed, 35% to 50% are singletons. Sequences were obtained from blood. The chain joins TRBV4-1 to TRBJ2-5, with 7 bases fitting TRBD1. The TCR originated in a woman between 55 and 75 years old in good health. The CDR3 DNA reads as TGCGCCAGCAGCCAAACCGGGACAGAATACAATGAGCAGTACTTC. Its translation: CASSQTGTEYNEQYF.